This is a list of T cell receptor beta chains from one sample in a study of T-cell memory formation after mild COVID-19. Using its own MiXCR run on the 5' RACE reads, TCRdb lists one record per CDR3 protein. The sample lists under 300,000 distinct CDR3 sequences, over 7% occurring once. Source material: PBMCs or a T cell subset sorted from them (not recorded which). The source is a man between 18 and 35 years old who had mild COVID-19 (a few samples of this study predate the infection). Cell type and time point are not known. The CDR3 runs from the conserved cysteine through the conserved F or W. D genes are given only for firm matches. Size is omitted from some rows. Given values are once, few, many or a class for expanded clones.

D	size	V	J	CDR3	DNA
.	.	TRBV9	TRBJ2-3	CASSPGRSTDTQYF	TGTGCCAGCAGCCCCGGGAGAAGCACAGATACGCAGTATTTT
.	.	TRBV5-1	TRBJ1-2	CASSYLGVGDGYTF	TGCGCCAGCAGCTACTTAGGGGTCGGAGATGGCTACACCTTC
TRBD1	few	TRBV18	TRBJ1-1	CASSPNIGGARDTEAFF	TGTGCCAGCTCGCCAAACATAGGGGGCGCAAGGGACACTGAAGCTTTCTTT
TRBD1	many	TRBV18	TRBJ1-2	CASSPQQGNYGYTF	TGTGCCAGCTCACCACAACAGGGGAACTATGGCTACACCTTC
.	.	TRBV4-3	TRBJ2-5	CASSRAMIETQYF	TGCGCCAGCAGCCGAGCCATGATCGAGACCCAGTACTTC
.	few	TRBV13	TRBJ2-7	CASSLVGQGTHGRYEQYF	TGTGCCAGCAGCTTAGTAGGGCAGGGTACCCACGGAAGGTACGAGCAGTACTTC
TRBD1	.	TRBV29-1	TRBJ2-3	CSVEGQGADTQYF	TGCAGCGTTGAAGGACAGGGGGCAGATACGCAGTATTTT
.	few	TRBV5-1	TRBJ1-4	CASAGGSLNEKLFF	TGCGCCAGCGCGGGGGGCAGTCTTAATGAAAAACTGTTTTTT
.	.	TRBV6-6	TRBJ1-2	CASSYRDDGYTF	TGTGCCAGCAGTTACAGGGACGATGGCTACACCTTC
.	many	TRBV5-1	TRBJ2-7	CASSLGLGAYEQYF	TGCGCCAGCAGCTTGGGTCTAGGGGCCTACGAGCAGTACTTC